This entry features one TCR beta chain sequence. Its antigen is not yet known. Per-base quality was not reported, and no clone a single base away is much larger than it. Participants were included only if at least one PBMC sample before ART initiation and at least two post-ART samples were available. All participants with HIV were treated in the United States of America. Before DNA extraction, cryopreserved samples of about 1-10 million PBMC were thawed and washed. At the time of the earliest PBMC sample for each participant with HIV, ages ranged from roughly 23 to 60 years. Each participant contributed PBMC samples from 1-4 timepoints before ART initiation and 2-8 timepoints after ART initiation, with a median of 7 samples. For every participant, serial HIV viral load, CD4+ T-cell count, ART history and demographic data were obtained. Using a Qiagen kit on a QIAcube, genomic DNA was extracted from unsorted PBMC, with samples processed in batches of 12.

Sequencing of the TRB variable region was done with the immunoSEQ hsTCRB v3.0 assay at survey level resolution. A depth of about 40,000-50,000 T-cell genomes per sample was targeted for TRB sequencing. TRB libraries were pooled and sequenced on an Illumina MiSeq using a v3 150-cycle kit. Per the source publication's procedure: Repertoire analysis ran in R within a reproducible Nextflow workflow covering QC, data transformation and analysis. LymphoSeq2, an R package for exploring AIRR-Seq data, was used to implement custom analyses. After excluding several samples that yielded fewer than 5000 total TRB sequences, some 190 HIV repertoires remained for analysis. Of the roughly 190 retained HIV repertoires, about 61 were collected before and roughly 130 after ART initiation. Repertoires were downsampled to 5000 TRB nucleotide sequences, and summary statistics were averaged over 100 downsampling iterations. Only TRB sequences with CDR3 regions of at least seven amino acids were retained for analysis. A Shannon entropy-derived clonality score and the Gini coefficient were used to measure diversity. In the repertoire networks, any two of the top 5000 CDR3 amino acid sequences were connected whenever the two sequences differed by an edit distance of one. Antigen specificity groups and MHC restriction were predicted for TRB CDR3 amino acid sequences with GLIPH2. To flag known associations with CMV, EBV, HIV or tissue antigens, CDR3 amino acid sequences were compared against VDJdb and McPAS-TCR. Pre-ART, post-ART and control groups were compared with Wilcoxon signed-rank tests and Holm-Bonferroni correction. TCRdb took over this immuneACCESS table, retaining in-frame rearrangements with V and J assigned. Such tables are incomplete; in checked studies, under half of the missing clones stem from an unresolved V gene, and the remainder is unexplained. D and trimming were read from the DNA, whereas the V and J calls and clone size are those reported in that table. The sample contains 20,000 to 25,000 clones, 65% to 85% of them found a single time. The leading ten clones occupy roughly 7% of the sample.

This entry is derived from a study of long-term antiretroviral therapy in people with HIV (dated by TCRdb to between 2021 and 2024). About the full investigation: The earliest samples were collected roughly a decade before the 2015 WHO recommendation for immediate ART, at a time when ART was usually postponed until CD4 counts fell. The cohort contributed about 200 cryopreserved PBMC samples from fewer than 35 adults with confirmed HIV infection, collected serially over a mean of approximately six years (range 1-12). No cross-contamination during QIAcube processing turned up in test extractions that ran a monoclonal T-cell line alongside 30 to 35 polyclonal samples. A retrospective serial study tested whether ART initiation and durable HIV suppression were associated with changes in peripheral blood TRB repertoire composition and diversity. Of the roughly 30 participants with HIV, more than 10 were female. What the study reported, not specific to this receptor: A significant increase in TRB diversity was found to be associated with ART initiation, although TRB diversity was observed to remain significantly below that of transplant donor controls even after long-term ART. Compared with controls, HIV repertoires had narrower CDR3 length ranges, and the network structure pointed to an antigen-experienced repertoire that shifted only slightly toward naive after ART. Owing to limited PBMC availability, only the TCR beta chain was sequenced, without alpha chain pairing. The samples span the years 2004 to 2017, and the ART regimens used may be less effective than current regimens. Inferences about post-ART repertoire changes were limited because no data were available on ART adherence, viral resistance or therapy changes. Because pre-ART samples had limited cell numbers, unsorted PBMC were profiled rather than sorted CD4+ and CD8+ T cells. Expanded TRB clones identified before ART initiation dominated the repertoire at all time points, although this dominance fluctuated and declined in many PLHIV after ART.

From the cysteine up to the phenylalanine, the CDR3 has a length of 14 residues. The DNA shown is the 42-base CDR3, in frame from base 1. Trimming takes 0 bases off V and 4 bases off J; junction bases not matched to a gene: 2. Looking up the germline V gene (reference sequence) yields CDR1 SGHKS and CDR2 YYEKEE. This specimen consisted of unsorted PBMCs, obtained 1.5 years after starting antiretroviral therapy. The rearranged segments are TRBV5-5 and TRBJ1-1, and 8 bases in between align with TRBD1. This clonotype was sampled from a man aged 30-40 years with HIV. The CDR3 reads CASSLETGATEAFF. The sequenced DNA: TGTGCCAGCAGCTTGGAGACAGGGGCCACTGAAGCTTTCTTT.